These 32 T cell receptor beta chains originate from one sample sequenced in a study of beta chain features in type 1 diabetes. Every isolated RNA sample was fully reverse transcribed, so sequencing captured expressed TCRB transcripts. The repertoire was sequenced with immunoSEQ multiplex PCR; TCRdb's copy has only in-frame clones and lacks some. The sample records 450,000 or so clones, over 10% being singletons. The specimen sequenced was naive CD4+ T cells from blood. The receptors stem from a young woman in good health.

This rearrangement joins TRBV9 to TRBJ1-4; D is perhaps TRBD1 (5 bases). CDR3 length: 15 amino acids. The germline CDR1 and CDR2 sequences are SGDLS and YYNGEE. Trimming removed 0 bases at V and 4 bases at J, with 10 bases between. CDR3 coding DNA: TGTGCCAGCAGCGTAGTTTCGCAGGGTAATGAAAAACTGTTTTTT. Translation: CASSVVSQGNEKLFF.

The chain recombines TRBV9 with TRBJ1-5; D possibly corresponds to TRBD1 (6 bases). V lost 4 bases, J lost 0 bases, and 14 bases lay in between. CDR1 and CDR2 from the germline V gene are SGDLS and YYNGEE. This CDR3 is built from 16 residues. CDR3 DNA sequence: TGTGCCAGCAGCCTCAGGACAGATCATAGCAATCAGCCCCAGCATTTT. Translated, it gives CASSLRTDHSNQPQHF. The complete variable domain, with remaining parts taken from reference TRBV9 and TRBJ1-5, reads DSGVTQTPKHLITATGQRVTLRCSPRSGDLSVYWYQQSLDQGLQFLIQYYNGEERAKGNILERFSAQQFPDLHSELNLSSLELGDSALYFCASSLRTDHSNQPQHFGDGTRLSIL.

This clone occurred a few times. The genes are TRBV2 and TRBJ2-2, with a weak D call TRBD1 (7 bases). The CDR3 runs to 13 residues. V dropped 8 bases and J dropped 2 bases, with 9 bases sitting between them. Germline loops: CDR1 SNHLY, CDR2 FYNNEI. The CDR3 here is CASQGGNTGELFF. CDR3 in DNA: TGTGCCAGCCAGGGGGGTAACACCGGGGAGCTGTTTTTT.

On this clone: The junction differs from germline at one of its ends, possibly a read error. In nucleotides, the CDR3 is TGTGCCGGCAGGACTAGCTTCACAGATACGCAGTATTTT. Translated: CAGRTSFTDTQYF. J is TRBJ2-3 and V is TRBV6-6; 8 nucleotides line up with TRBD2. The CDR3 consists of 13 residues. The germline CDR1 and CDR2 sequences are MNHNY and SVGAGI (reference sequence).

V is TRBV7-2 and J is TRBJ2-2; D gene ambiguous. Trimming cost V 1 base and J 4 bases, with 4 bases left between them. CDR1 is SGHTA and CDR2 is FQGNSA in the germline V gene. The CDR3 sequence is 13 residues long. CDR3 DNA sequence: TGTGCCAGCAGCTTAGATGTCACCGGGGAGCTGTTTTTT. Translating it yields CASSLDVTGELFF.

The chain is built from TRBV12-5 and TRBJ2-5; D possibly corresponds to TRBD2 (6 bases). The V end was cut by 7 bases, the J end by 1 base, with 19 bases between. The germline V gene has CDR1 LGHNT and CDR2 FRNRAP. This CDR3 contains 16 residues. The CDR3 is CASAYDLGLAQETQYF. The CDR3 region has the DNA TGTGCTAGTGCCTACGACCTGGGACTTGCCCAAGAGACCCAGTACTTC.

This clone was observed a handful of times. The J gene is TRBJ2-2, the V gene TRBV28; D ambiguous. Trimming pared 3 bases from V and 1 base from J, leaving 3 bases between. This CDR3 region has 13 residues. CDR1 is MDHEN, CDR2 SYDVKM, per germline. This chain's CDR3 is CASSLGNTGELFF. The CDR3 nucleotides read TGTGCCAGCAGTTTGGGGAACACCGGGGAGCTGTTTTTT.

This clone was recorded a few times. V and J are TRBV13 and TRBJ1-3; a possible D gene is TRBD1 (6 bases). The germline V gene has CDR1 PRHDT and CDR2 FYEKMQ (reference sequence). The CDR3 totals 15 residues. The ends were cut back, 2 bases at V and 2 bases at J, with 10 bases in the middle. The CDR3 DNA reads TGTGCCAGCAGCTTAAGCCAGGGGCCTGGAAACACCATATATTTT. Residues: CASSLSQGPGNTIYF.

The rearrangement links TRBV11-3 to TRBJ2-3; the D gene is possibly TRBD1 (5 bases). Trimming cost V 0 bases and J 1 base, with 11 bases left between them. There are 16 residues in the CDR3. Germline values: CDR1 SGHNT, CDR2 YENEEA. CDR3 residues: CASSLDGAPRTDTQYF. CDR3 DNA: TGTGCCAGCAGCTTAGATGGGGCACCACGCACAGATACGCAGTATTTT.

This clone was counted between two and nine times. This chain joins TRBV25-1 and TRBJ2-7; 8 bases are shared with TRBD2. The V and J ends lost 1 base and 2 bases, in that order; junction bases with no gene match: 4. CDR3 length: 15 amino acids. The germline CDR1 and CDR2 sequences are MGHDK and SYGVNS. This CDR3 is CASSELGLVAYEQYF. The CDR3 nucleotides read TGTGCCAGCAGTGAATTGGGACTAGTCGCCTACGAGCAGTACTTC.

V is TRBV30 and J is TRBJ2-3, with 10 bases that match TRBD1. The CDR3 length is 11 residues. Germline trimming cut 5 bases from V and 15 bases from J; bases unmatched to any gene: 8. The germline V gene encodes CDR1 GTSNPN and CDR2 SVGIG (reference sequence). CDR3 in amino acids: CAWARQGAFYF. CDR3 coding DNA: TGTGCCTGGGCTCGACAGGGGGCTTTTTATTTT.

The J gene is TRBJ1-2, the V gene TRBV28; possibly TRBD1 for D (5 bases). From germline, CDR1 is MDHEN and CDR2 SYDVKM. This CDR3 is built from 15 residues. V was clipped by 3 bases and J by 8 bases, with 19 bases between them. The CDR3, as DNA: TGTGCCAGCAGTTTGTCCCCGGGGCCTGAAGGAGGCTACACCTTC. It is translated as CASSLSPGPEGGYTF.

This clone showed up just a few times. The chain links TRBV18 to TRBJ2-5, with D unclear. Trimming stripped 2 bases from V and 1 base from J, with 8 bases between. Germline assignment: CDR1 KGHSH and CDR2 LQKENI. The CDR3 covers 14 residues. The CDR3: CASSPSEIQETQYF. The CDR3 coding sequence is TGTGCCAGCTCACCATCGGAGATCCAAGAGACCCAGTACTTC.

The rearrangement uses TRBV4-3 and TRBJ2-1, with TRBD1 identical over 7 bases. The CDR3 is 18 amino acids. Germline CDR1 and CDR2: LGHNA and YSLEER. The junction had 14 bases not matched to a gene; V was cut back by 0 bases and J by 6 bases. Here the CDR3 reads CASSQDPPRQGRGNEQFF. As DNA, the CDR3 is TGCGCCAGCAGCCAAGATCCCCCTCGACAGGGACGGGGCAATGAGCAGTTCTTC.

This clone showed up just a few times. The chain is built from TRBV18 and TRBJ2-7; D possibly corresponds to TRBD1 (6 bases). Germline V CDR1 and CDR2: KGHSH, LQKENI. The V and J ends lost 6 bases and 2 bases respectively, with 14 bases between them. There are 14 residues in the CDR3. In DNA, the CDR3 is TGTGCCAGCTCTCCCAGTGGGGGCCCCTACGAGCAGTACTTC. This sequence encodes CASSPSGGPYEQYF.

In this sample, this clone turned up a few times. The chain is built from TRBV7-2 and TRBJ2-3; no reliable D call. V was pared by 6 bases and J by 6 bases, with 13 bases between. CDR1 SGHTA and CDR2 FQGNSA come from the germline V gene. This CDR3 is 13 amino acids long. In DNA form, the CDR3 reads TGTGCCAGCAGGACCGGTCGGGTTGATACGCAGTATTTT. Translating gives CASRTGRVDTQYF.

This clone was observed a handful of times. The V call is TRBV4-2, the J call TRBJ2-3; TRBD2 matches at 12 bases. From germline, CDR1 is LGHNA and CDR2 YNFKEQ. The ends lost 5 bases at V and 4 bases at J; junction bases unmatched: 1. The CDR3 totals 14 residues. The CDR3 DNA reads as TGTGCCAGCAGCACTAGCGGGGGGCCAGATACGCAGTATTTT. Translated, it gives CASSTSGGPDTQYF.

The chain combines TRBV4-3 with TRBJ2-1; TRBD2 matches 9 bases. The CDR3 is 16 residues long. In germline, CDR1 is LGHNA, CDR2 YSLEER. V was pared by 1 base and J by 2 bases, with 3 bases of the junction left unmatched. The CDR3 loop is CASSQAGGRAYNEQFF. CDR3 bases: TGCGCCAGCAGCCAAGCGGGCGGGAGGGCCTACAATGAGCAGTTCTTC.

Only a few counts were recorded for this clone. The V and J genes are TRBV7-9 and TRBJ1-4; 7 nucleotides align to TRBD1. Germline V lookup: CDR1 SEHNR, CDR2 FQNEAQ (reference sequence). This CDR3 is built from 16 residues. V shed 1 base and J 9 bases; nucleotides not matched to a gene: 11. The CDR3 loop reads CASSLGAGDRAKKLFF. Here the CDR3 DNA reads TGTGCCAGCAGCTTAGGGGCAGGCGACAGGGCAAAAAAACTGTTTTTT.

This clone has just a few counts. The CDR3 coding sequence is TGTGCCACCGTTGCCGGGACAGGACATAACTATGGCTACACCTTC. It yields the protein CATVAGTGHNYGYTF. The chain uses TRBV15 and TRBJ1-2; 8 nucleotides agree with TRBD1. The CDR3 spans 15 residues. Trimming at V came to 8 bases and at J to 1 base, leaving 9 bases not matched to a gene. Per the germline V gene, CDR1 is LNHNV and CDR2 is YYDKDF (reference sequence).

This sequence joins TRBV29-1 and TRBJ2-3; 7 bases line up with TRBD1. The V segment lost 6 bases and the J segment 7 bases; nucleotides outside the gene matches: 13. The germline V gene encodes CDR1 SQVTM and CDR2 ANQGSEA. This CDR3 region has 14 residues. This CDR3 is CSVQGSYAGYTQYF. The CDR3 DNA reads TGCAGCGTACAGGGGTCTTATGCCGGCTATACGCAGTATTTT.

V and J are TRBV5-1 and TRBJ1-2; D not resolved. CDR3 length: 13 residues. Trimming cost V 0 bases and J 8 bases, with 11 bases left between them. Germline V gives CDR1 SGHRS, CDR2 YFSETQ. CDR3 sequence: CASSLVPDGGYTF. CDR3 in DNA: TGCGCCAGCAGCTTGGTGCCAGATGGCGGCTACACCTTC.

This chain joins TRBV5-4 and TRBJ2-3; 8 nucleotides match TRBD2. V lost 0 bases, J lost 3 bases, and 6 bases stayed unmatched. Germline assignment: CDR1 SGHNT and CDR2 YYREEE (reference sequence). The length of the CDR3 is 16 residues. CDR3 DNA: TGTGCCAGCAGCTTGGTATCCGGACTAGCTACAGATACGCAGTATTTT. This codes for CASSLVSGLATDTQYF.

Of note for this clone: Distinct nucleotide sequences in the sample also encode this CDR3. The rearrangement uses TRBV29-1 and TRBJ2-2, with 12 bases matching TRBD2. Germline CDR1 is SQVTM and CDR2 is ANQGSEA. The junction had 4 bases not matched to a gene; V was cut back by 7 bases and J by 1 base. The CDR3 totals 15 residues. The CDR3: CSARTSGVNTGELFF. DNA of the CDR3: TGCAGCGCCCGGACTAGCGGGGTGAACACCGGGGAGCTGTTTTTT.

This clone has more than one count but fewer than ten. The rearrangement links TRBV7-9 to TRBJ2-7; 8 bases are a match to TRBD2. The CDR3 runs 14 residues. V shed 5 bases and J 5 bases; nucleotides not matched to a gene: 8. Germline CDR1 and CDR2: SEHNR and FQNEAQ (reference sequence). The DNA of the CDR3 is TGTGCCAGCAGCCTGAGCGGGAGCCTCAACGAGCAGTACTTC. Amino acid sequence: CASSLSGSLNEQYF. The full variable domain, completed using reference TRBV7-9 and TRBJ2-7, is DTGVSQNPRHKITKRGQNVTFRCDPISEHNRLYWYRQTLGQGPEFLTYFQNEAQLEKSRLLSDRFSAERPKGSFSTLEIQRTEQGDSAMYLCASSLSGSLNEQYFGPGTRLTVT.

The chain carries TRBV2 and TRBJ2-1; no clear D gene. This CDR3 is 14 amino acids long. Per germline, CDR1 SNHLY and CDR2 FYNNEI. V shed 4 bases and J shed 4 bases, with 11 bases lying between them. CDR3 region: CASSGFTLYNEQFF. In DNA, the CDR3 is TGTGCCAGCAGTGGATTCACCCTTTACAATGAGCAGTTCTTC.

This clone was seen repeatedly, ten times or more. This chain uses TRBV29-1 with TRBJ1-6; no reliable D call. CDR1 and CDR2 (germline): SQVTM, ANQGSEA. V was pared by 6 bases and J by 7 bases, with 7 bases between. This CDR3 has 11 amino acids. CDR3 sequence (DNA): TGCAGCGTCTGGGAAAATTCACCCCTCCACTTT. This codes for CSVWENSPLHF.

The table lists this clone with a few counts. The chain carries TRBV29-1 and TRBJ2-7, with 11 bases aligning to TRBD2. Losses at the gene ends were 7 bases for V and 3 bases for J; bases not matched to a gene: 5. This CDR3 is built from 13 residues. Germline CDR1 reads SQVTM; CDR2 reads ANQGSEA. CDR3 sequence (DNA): TGCAGCGCCGGGACTAGCGGAAACTACGAGCAGTACTTC. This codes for CSAGTSGNYEQYF.

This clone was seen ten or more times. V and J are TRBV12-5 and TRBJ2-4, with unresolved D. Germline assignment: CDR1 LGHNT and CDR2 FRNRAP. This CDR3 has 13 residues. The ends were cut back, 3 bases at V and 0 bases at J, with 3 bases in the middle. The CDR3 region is CASGLSAKNIQYF. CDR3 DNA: TGTGCTAGTGGTTTATCAGCCAAAAACATTCAGTACTTC. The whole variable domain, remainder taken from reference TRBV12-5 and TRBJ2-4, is DARVTQTPRHKVTEMGQEVTMRCQPILGHNTVFWYRQTMMQGLELLAYFRNRAPLDDSGMPKDRFSAEMPDATLATLKIQPSEPRDSAVYFCASGLSAKNIQYFGAGTRLSVL.

In nucleotides, the CDR3 is TGTGCCAGTAGTATACTTTCCGTGGGGGCCAACGTCCTGACTTTC. Translating it yields CASSILSVGANVLTF. V is TRBV19 and J is TRBJ2-6; no clear D gene. Germline lookup yields CDR1 LNHDA and CDR2 SQIVND (reference sequence). The CDR3 length is 15 residues. V was pared by 2 bases and J by 4 bases, with 9 bases between.

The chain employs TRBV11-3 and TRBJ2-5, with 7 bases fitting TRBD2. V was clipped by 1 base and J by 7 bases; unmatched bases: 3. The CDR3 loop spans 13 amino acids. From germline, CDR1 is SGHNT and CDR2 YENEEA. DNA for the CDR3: TGTGCCAGCAGCTTAGGTGGGGAGGGGACCCAGTACTTC. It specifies CASSLGGEGTQYF.

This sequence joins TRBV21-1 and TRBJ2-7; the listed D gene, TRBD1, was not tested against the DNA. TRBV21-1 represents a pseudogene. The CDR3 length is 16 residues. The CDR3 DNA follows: TGTGCCAGCAACGACCCGCCTGGGACAGGGGGCTACGAGCAGTACGTC. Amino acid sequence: CASNDPPGTGGYEQYV.